The sequence of this T cell receptor (beta chain) was determined in a study of metastatic and nonmetastatic thyroid tumors. V lost 6 bases and J lost 4, with 13 bases in between. This CDR3 region has 13 residues. Germline CDR1 reads SGDLS; CDR2 reads YYNGEE. TCRdb re-called clones from the PCR reads using MiXCR. The sample includes around 12,000 clones, 35% to 45% seen only once; the top ten take about 15%. Every patient underwent thyroid surgery untreated. This sequence was found in a female donor with papillary thyroid cancer or a benign thyroid nodule (not recorded which). Some clones in this sample may be carry-over from other donors' samples. The specimen was tumor tissue. The V and J genes are TRBV9 and TRBJ1-1; D gene ambiguous. The CDR3 bases are TGTGCCAGCACCGTCCTTGAATCCACTGAAGCTTTCTTT. Translation: CASTVLESTEAFF.